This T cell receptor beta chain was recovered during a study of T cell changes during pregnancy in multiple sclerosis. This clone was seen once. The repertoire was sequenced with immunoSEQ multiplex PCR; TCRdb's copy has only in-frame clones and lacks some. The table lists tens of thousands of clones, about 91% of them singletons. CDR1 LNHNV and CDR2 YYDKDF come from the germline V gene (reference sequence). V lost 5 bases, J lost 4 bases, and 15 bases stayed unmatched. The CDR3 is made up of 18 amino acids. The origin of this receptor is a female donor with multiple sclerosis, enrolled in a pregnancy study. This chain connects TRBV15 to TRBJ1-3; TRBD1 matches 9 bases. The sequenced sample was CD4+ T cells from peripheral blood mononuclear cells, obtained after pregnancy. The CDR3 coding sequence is TGTGCCACCAGCCCCCGTGCCGGGACAGGGATGAAAGGAAACACCATATATTTT. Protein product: CATSPRAGTGMKGNTIYF.